One sample yielded the 26 T cell receptor beta chains listed below, sequenced in a study of sequential checkpoint blockade in melanoma. The treatment: randomized to nivolumab then ipilimumab (arm A) or the reverse (arm B). Produced via immunoSEQ multiplex PCR; TCRdb's table is partial and in-frame only. The sample lists tens of thousands of clones, 84% occurring once. Sequencing was performed on CD8+ T cells sorted from blood (inferred from file names), taken from a patient given nivolumab and ipilimumab in sequence. The receptors shown here come from a human donor with melanoma.

In DNA, the CDR3 is TGTGCCAGCAGTGAAAGGGGTTCTTATGGCTACACCTTC. It specifies CASSERGSYGYTF. The chain uses TRBV6-1 and TRBJ1-2, with a possible D match to TRBD1 (5 bases). Trimming took 2 bases from V and 5 from J, leaving 9 bases between them. Germline V gives CDR1 MNHNS, CDR2 SASEGT. The CDR3 is 13 residues long.

The V call is TRBV4-2, the J call TRBJ1-1, with 10 bases aligning to TRBD1. Germline trimming cut 3 bases from V and 3 bases from J; bases unmatched to any gene: 1. Germline V gene lookup returns CDR1 LGHNA and CDR2 YNFKEQ. This CDR3 is 14 amino acids long. CDR3 DNA: TGTGCCAGCAGCCAGGACAGGGGGGACACTGAAGCTTTCTTT. Residues: CASSQDRGDTEAFF.

The CDR3 nucleotides read TGTGCCAGCGAGGGACAGTTCTACGAGCAGTACTTC. Protein sequence: CASEGQFYEQYF. The chain couples TRBV2 to TRBJ2-7; TRBD1 aligns across 7 bases. Germline CDR1 reads SNHLY; CDR2 reads FYNNEI. This CDR3 has 12 residues. The trim removed 8 bases at V and 3 bases at J, leaving 4 bases unmatched.

The gene calls are TRBV21-1 and TRBJ2-5; whether TRBD2, the table's D call, matches the DNA was not checked. TRBV21-1 is flagged as a pseudogene. The length of the CDR3 is 21 residues. CDR3 residues: CASSKALPPLCSSEVGETQYF. Written as DNA, the CDR3 is TGTGCCAGCAGCAAAGCCCTACCACCCCTTTGTTCTAGCGAGGTTGGGGAGACCCAGTACTTC.

This clone was picked up a small number of times. The rearrangement joins TRBV7-9 to TRBJ2-3; 13 bases fit TRBD2. J lost 4 bases, V lost 3 bases, and 7 bases had no gene match. This CDR3 comprises 17 residues. The germline V gene has CDR1 SEHNR and CDR2 FQNEAQ (reference sequence). CDR3 in amino acids: CASSFPTSGGAADTQYF. The CDR3 region has the DNA TGTGCCAGCAGCTTCCCTACTAGCGGGGGGGCGGCAGATACGCAGTATTTT.

V usage is TRBV6-5 and J usage is TRBJ2-6; D call uncertain. The V gene's germline CDR1 is MNHEY and CDR2 SVGAGI. Trimming shortened V by 9 bases and J by 0 bases, and 3 bases separated the two germline ends. CDR3 length: 12 residues. The CDR3 bases are TGTGCCAGACACTCTGGGGCCAACGTCCTGACTTTC. It specifies CARHSGANVLTF.

The chain employs TRBV28 and TRBJ2-1, with 9 bases that match TRBD1. V trimming: 4 bases; J trimming: 5 bases; junction bases outside the gene matches: 9. CDR1 is MDHEN and CDR2 is SYDVKM in the germline V gene. This CDR3 has 16 amino acids. The CDR3 DNA reads TGTGCCAGCAGTTCCCCATCACGGACAGGGGACAATGAGCAGTTCTTC. Protein sequence: CASSSPSRTGDNEQFF.

CDR3 coding DNA: TGTGCCAGTAGGCCAGATCCCCTTTATAGCAATCAGCCCCAGCATTTT. Protein product: CASRPDPLYSNQPQHF. The chain carries TRBV19 and TRBJ1-5; D is unclear. The ends were cut back, 6 bases at V and 0 bases at J, with 15 bases in the middle. CDR1 and CDR2 (germline): LNHDA, SQIVND (reference sequence). There are 16 residues in the CDR3.

The chain carries TRBV30 and TRBJ2-2, with 7 bases fitting TRBD2. With 2 bases clipped from V and 6 bases from J, the junction kept 6 bases outside the gene matches. This CDR3 comprises 14 residues. In germline, CDR1 is GTSNPN, CDR2 SVGIG (reference sequence). The CDR3 DNA reads TGTGCCTGGAGTTCGGGGAGGGACGCCGGGGAGCTGTTTTTT. Amino acids: CAWSSGRDAGELFF.

V usage is TRBV25-1 and J usage is TRBJ1-1; D gene uncertain. The CDR3 is 14 amino acids. V lost 8 bases and J 0 bases, leaving 13 bases between the germline ends. The V gene's germline CDR1 is MGHDK and CDR2 SYGVNS. CDR3 bases: TGTGCCAGCTCCACGGGGTCCCTGAACACTGAAGCTTTCTTT. Amino acid sequence: CASSTGSLNTEAFF.

This clone has a single count. The chain couples TRBV28 to TRBJ2-7; 7 bases map to TRBD1. J lost 5 bases, V lost 6 bases, and 16 bases had no gene match. This CDR3 contains 16 residues. Germline CDR1 and CDR2: MDHEN and SYDVKM. CDR3 in amino acids: CASSLPSRQGRDEQYF. Written as DNA, the CDR3 is TGTGCCAGCAGCCTCCCCAGCCGACAGGGACGGGACGAGCAGTACTTC. Full variable domain (rest looked up from reference TRBV28 and TRBJ2-7): DVKVTQSSRYLVKRTGEKVFLECVQDMDHENMFWYRQDPGLGLRLIYFSYDVKMKEKGDIPEGYSVSREKKERFSLILESASTNQTSMYLCASSLPSRQGRDEQYFGPGTRLTVT.

A few counts support this clone. The genes are TRBV10-2 and TRBJ2-7; tentatively, D is TRBD2 (5 bases). The V gene's germline CDR1 is WSHSY and CDR2 SAAADI. The CDR3 has 13 amino acids. V lost 4 bases and J lost 2, with 9 bases in between. The CDR3 sequence is CASSGGRTYEQYF. CDR3 nucleotide sequence: TGCGCCAGCAGTGGAGGGCGTACCTACGAGCAGTACTTC.

This clone was counted a single time. The rearrangement links TRBV7-9 to TRBJ2-7, with D maybe TRBD2 (6 bases). The CDR3 contains 13 residues. The germline V and J ends were trimmed by 5 bases and 4 bases, with 12 bases remaining between them. Germline lookup yields CDR1 SEHNR and CDR2 FQNEAQ (reference sequence). CDR3 in DNA: TGTGCCAGCAGCCCCGGGACTCGATACGAGCAGTACTTC. Protein sequence: CASSPGTRYEQYF. The full variable domain, with the rest looked up from reference TRBV7-9 and TRBJ2-7, is DTGVSQNPRHKITKRGQNVTFRCDPISEHNRLYWYRQTLGQGPEFLTYFQNEAQLEKSRLLSDRFSAERPKGSFSTLEIQRTEQGDSAMYLCASSPGTRYEQYFGPGTRLTVT.

The rearrangement joins TRBV9 to TRBJ2-7; tentatively, D is TRBD2 (6 bases). CDR1 and CDR2 (germline): SGDLS, YYNGEE. The V gene lost 6 bases and the J gene lost 5 bases, with 24 bases spanning the gap. This CDR3 region has 16 residues. Here the CDR3 reads CASNSTSHLFRNEQYF. In DNA, the CDR3 is TGTGCCAGCAACTCCACTAGCCACCTCTTCAGGAACGAGCAGTACTTC.

Only a few counts were recorded for this clone. The V call is TRBV6-1, the J call TRBJ2-7; possibly TRBD1 for D (5 bases). Germline CDR1 and CDR2: MNHNS and SASEGT. Trimming stripped 5 bases from V and 0 bases from J, with 14 bases between. This CDR3 is built from 15 residues. CDR3: CASSQGVGASYEQYF. The CDR3 nucleotides read TGTGCCAGCAGTCAAGGGGTAGGGGCCTCCTACGAGCAGTACTTC.

The chain combines TRBV9 with TRBJ2-2; 8 bases are shared with TRBD1. The V segment lost 1 base and the J segment 7 bases; nucleotides outside the gene matches: 3. CDR3 length: 14 residues. Looked up from germline, CDR1 is SGDLS and CDR2 is YYNGEE. DNA of the CDR3: TGTGCCAGCAGCGTACAGGGGGCCGACGGGGAGCTGTTTTTT. Its translation: CASSVQGADGELFF. The full variable domain, with the rest looked up from reference TRBV9 and TRBJ2-2, is DSGVTQTPKHLITATGQRVTLRCSPRSGDLSVYWYQQSLDQGLQFLIQYYNGEERAKGNILERFSAQQFPDLHSELNLSSLELGDSALYFCASSVQGADGELFFGEGSRLTVL.

The chain combines TRBV28 with TRBJ2-7; 8 positions match TRBD2. CDR3 length: 14 amino acids. Germline lookup yields CDR1 MDHEN and CDR2 SYDVKM. J lost 2 bases, V lost 2 bases, and 2 bases had no gene match. The DNA for the CDR3 is TGTGCCAGCAGTTTAGGAGCGGGAGCCTACGAGCAGTACTTC. It specifies CASSLGAGAYEQYF.

J is TRBJ2-7 and V is TRBV7-2; D may be TRBD2 (5 bases). There are 13 residues in the CDR3. CDR1 is SGHTA, CDR2 FQGNSA, per germline. V lost 6 bases and J lost 0, with 9 bases in between. CDR3 sequence: CASSWEYSYEQYF. The CDR3 DNA follows: TGTGCCAGCAGTTGGGAGTACTCCTACGAGCAGTACTTC.

This clone was picked up a small number of times. The V and J genes are TRBV7-6 and TRBJ2-7, with 9 bases lining up with TRBD2. V shed 5 bases, J shed 0 bases, and the junction held 8 bases outside the gene matches. Germline loops: CDR1 SGHVS, CDR2 FNYEAQ. CDR3 length: 16 amino acids. CDR3 coding DNA: TGTGCCAGCAGCGTCGGACTAGCGTTTAGCTCCTACGAGCAGTACTTC. It specifies CASSVGLAFSSYEQYF.

This chain connects TRBV27 to TRBJ2-2; D not certain. This CDR3 is built from 14 residues. Germline V gene data show CDR1 as MNHEY and CDR2 as SMNVEV (reference sequence). V shed 6 bases and J shed 3 bases, with 11 bases lying between them. The CDR3 loop is CASRSGVYTGELFF. The CDR3 bases are TGTGCCAGCAGATCCGGAGTGTACACCGGGGAGCTGTTTTTT.

CDR3 DNA sequence: TGTGCCAGCAGTTGGCAGGGGTACAATGAGCAGTTCTTC. Its translation is CASSWQGYNEQFF. The chain employs TRBV27 and TRBJ2-1; D perhaps matches TRBD1 (6 bases). Germline lookup yields CDR1 MNHEY and CDR2 SMNVEV (reference sequence). The CDR3 runs to 13 residues. The V end lost 4 bases, the J end lost 4 bases, and 8 bases lay between the germline ends.

The CDR3 DNA follows: TGTGCCAGCAGCCCAACCGGGGGGGGCTTCGAATATGGCTACACCTTC. Encoded protein: CASSPTGGGFEYGYTF. The V gene is TRBV7-6, the J gene TRBJ1-2; a possible D gene is TRBD1 (6 bases). Germline V lookup: CDR1 SGHVS, CDR2 FNYEAQ. This CDR3 comprises 16 residues. Trimming pared 5 bases from V and 5 bases from J, leaving 21 bases between.

The gene calls are TRBV6-1 and TRBJ2-2; a possible D gene is TRBD2 (5 bases). Trimming took off 2 bases at V and 4 bases at J, with 20 bases between the two ends. The CDR3 has 18 amino acids. Per the germline V gene, CDR1 is MNHNS and CDR2 is SASEGT. DNA for the CDR3: TGTGCCAGCAGTGAAAAGAGGGTAACGTATGGGCCCACCGGGGAGCTGTTTTTT. Translation gives CASSEKRVTYGPTGELFF.

This clone is judged medium-sized. The rearrangement joins TRBV19 to TRBJ1-3, with 8 bases fitting TRBD1. The CDR3 runs 16 residues. Trimming removed 7 bases from V and 9 bases from J; junction bases left unmatched: 17. Germline V gene sequence: CDR1 LNHDA, CDR2 SQIVND (reference sequence). The chain's CDR3 is CASTRRTGRIKSTIYF. CDR3 in DNA: TGTGCCAGTACCCGCCGGACAGGGAGGATAAAAAGCACCATATATTTT.

The rearrangement links TRBV27 to TRBJ2-7; 9 bases agree with TRBD1. Germline values: CDR1 MNHEY, CDR2 SMNVEV (reference sequence). Losses at the gene ends were 10 bases for V and 3 bases for J; bases not matched to a gene: 4. The CDR3 is made up of 12 amino acids. The DNA of the CDR3 is TGTGCCAACTTGACAGGGGGCTACGAGCAGTACTTC. Translation: CANLTGGYEQYF.

The chain has TRBV5-4 and TRBJ1-1; D gene uncertain. The CDR3 spans 15 residues. V lost 0 bases to trimming and J lost 4 bases, with 13 bases between them. Germline V gene data show CDR1 as SGHNT and CDR2 as YYREEE (reference sequence). The CDR3 DNA reads TGTGCCAGCAGCTTGGGGCCCAGCGAGACCACTGAAGCTTTCTTT. Translated: CASSLGPSETTEAFF.